This T cell receptor beta chain was recorded in a study of T cells in narcolepsy. Study results and limitations: No autoreactive T cell clone sequences appeared in some memory CD4+ repertoires. HCRT-specific and TRIB2-specific autoreactive clonotypes appeared among same-patient CSF and blood CD4+ clonotypes.

This clone has just one count. Antigen unknown. This CDR3 is built from 14 residues. Trimming shortened V by 3 bases and J by 0 bases, and 10 bases separated the two germline ends. Germline CDR1 reads SGHDT; CDR2 reads YYEEEE. Sequenced by immunoSEQ multiplex PCR; TCRdb stores in-frame clones only, minus some. The sample lists roughly 24,000 clones, approximately 80% occurring once. This clonotype was sampled from a human donor in good health. The specimen sequenced was memory (CD45RA-) CD4+ T cells from blood. V is TRBV5-6 and J is TRBJ2-7, with a weak D call TRBD2 (6 bases). CDR3 DNA: TGTGCCAGCAGCTGGGACTGGACCTCCTACGAGCAGTACTTC. It translates to CASSWDWTSYEQYF.